The rows below give T cell receptor beta chains drawn from one sample of a study of blood T cell repertoires in COVID-19. Measured with immunoSEQ multiplex PCR; TCRdb has only the in-frame clones, and not every one. The sample includes almost 500,000 clones, 75% to 90% seen only once; the top ten take approximately 8%. Input material: PBMCs or T cells enriched from blood (not recorded which). Source of these receptors: an older woman who had recovered from COVID-19. Each CDR3 is given without its conserved first and last residue. Fields, in order: V gene, J gene, CDR3 length, CDR3 protein.

TRBV5-1	TRBJ1-4	14	ASSLAVGGEDEKLF
TRBV24-1	TRBJ1-2	13	AKDRERQVDYGYT
TRBV11-3	TRBJ1-4	12	ASARGGGNEKLF
TRBV20-1	TRBJ1-5	9	SASEVSAQH
TRBV18	TRBJ2-3	15	ASSPGAGGSRTDTQY
TRBV7-8	TRBJ2-5	13	ASSLPPSLGETQY
TRBV9	TRBJ1-4	12	ASSGRQEDGKLF
TRBV7-9	TRBJ1-6	14	ASTPTGGAYNSPLH
TRBV3-1/TRBV3-2	TRBJ2-7	9	ASLGAREQY
TRBV11-2	TRBJ1-5	11	ASSLDRVGPQH
TRBV5-4	TRBJ1-1	12	ASSWGGLNTEAF
TRBV9	TRBJ2-3	12	ASSVGGGGREQY
TRBV18	TRBJ1-4	12	ASSPTQGYEKLF
TRBV11-2	TRBJ1-2	11	ASSVDRGYGYT
TRBV7-8	TRBJ1-2	11	ASSLWLVYGYT
TRBV24-1	TRBJ2-3	12	ATSDTSRADTQY
TRBV2	TRBJ1-5	12	ASSPGTAHQPQH
TRBV4-1	TRBJ2-5	11	ASSQLAAETQY
TRBV27	TRBJ1-2	12	ASSPGQGAYGYT
TRBV19	TRBJ1-5	13	ASSQGAYSNQPQH
TRBV4-1	TRBJ2-7	15	ASSQDPLTGSSYEQY
TRBV12-2	TRBJ1-6	15	ASRLAWVPGQGFPLH
TRBV6-6	TRBJ2-7	14	ASSRSGGAVPYEQY
TRBV7-6	TRBJ2-3	12	ASSRDRVADTQY
TRBV3-1/TRBV3-2	TRBJ2-1	14	ASSPLRLSSYNEQF
TRBV24-1	TRBJ2-7	14	ATSDRGRTGLDEQY
TRBV6-5	TRBJ2-7	12	ASRIGPGRDEQY
TRBV27	TRBJ1-4	14	ASSLAGSSTNEKLF
TRBV10-3	TRBJ1-5	10	ATGTSNQPQH
TRBV5-1	TRBJ1-5	14	ASSLGDRGGNQPQH
TRBV18	TRBJ1-2	12	ASSPTGGNYGYT
TRBV18	TRBJ2-1	14	ASSPGTSGEYNEQF
TRBV30	TRBJ2-3	12	ACTRTGAGDTQY
TRBV11-3	TRBJ2-5	14	ASSLRTSGGLETQY
TRBV7-9	TRBJ1-5	13	ASSEGQGGNQPQH
TRBV2	TRBJ1-2	12	ASSVGRGNYGYT
TRBV7-9	TRBJ2-5	9	ASSLSETQY
TRBV6-5	TRBJ1-1	12	ASSTITVNTEAF
TRBV13	TRBJ2-1	9	ASRGGGEQF
TRBV6-5	TRBJ1-4	12	ASSGGAPNEKLF
TRBV3-1/TRBV3-2	TRBJ1-3	13	ASSHTTGSGNTIY
TRBV7-2	TRBJ2-6	15	ASSPGQGYPGANVLT
TRBV5-4	TRBJ1-2	13	ASSLEGGKAYGYT
TRBV5-1	TRBJ2-1	13	ASSFQQGGYNEQF
TRBV3-1/TRBV3-2	TRBJ1-4	13	ASSRRQGANEKLF
TRBV24-1	TRBJ2-2	17	ATSDYAFAGRTNTGELF
TRBV18	TRBJ1-2	14	ASSPVQGAWVYGYT
TRBV10-1	TRBJ1-1	14	ASSTGGRQVNTEAF
TRBV14	TRBJ2-4	11	ASSLTGKNIQY
TRBV6-1	TRBJ1-1	12	ASSDLQLTTEAF
TRBV7-8	TRBJ2-3	13	ASSLVGTGRDTQY
TRBV6-5	TRBJ1-1	11	ASSRQGGTEAF